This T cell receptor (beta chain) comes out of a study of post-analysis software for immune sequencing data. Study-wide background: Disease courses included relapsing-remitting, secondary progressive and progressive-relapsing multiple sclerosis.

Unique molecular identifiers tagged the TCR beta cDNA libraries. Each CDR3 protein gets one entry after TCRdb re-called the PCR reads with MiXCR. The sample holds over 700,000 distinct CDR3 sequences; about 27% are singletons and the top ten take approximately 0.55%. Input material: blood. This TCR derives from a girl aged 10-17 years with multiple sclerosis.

The CDR3 coding sequence is TGCAGTGCTATAGGGGGAGGTACGCAGTATTTT. It is translated as CSAIGGGTQYF. The V call is TRBV20-1, the J call TRBJ2-3; tentatively, D is TRBD1 or TRBD2 (6 bases each). The CDR3 extends over 11 amino acids. With 4 bases removed from V and 8 bases from J, the gap between germline ends came to 10 bases. Per germline, CDR1 DFQATT and CDR2 SNEGSKA (reference sequence).